Listed below are T cell receptor beta chains from one sample, sequenced in a study of blood T cell repertoires in COVID-19. TCRdb keeps only in-frame clones here, not all; method: immunoSEQ multiplex PCR. The top ten clones hold 2.5% to 3% of a sample with some 150,000 clones, around four fifths of them seen once. Sequencing used peripheral blood. The source of these receptors is a woman in her forties with active or convalescent COVID-19. CDR3s include the opening cysteine and the closing phenylalanine or tryptophan. The D gene is left open where the match is weak. The size field is filled for only some rows; it gives once, few, many or a size class.

D gene: TRBD1; V gene: TRBV6-1; J gene: TRBJ1-5; clone size: .; CDR3 protein: CASSGKGQLGNQPQHF; CDR3 DNA: TGTGCCAGCAGTGGGAAGGGACAGCTAGGCAATCAGCCCCAGCATTTT
D gene: .; V gene: TRBV12-1; J gene: TRBJ2-5; clone size: .; CDR3 protein: CASSFPLAIRGETQYF; CDR3 DNA: TGTGCCAGCAGCTTTCCACTAGCAATACGTGGGGAGACCCAGTACTTC
D gene: .; V gene: TRBV4-1; J gene: TRBJ1-1; clone size: once; CDR3 protein: CASSQARQMNTEAFF; CDR3 DNA: TGCGCCAGCAGCCAAGCGAGGCAGATGAACACTGAAGCTTTCTTT
D gene: .; V gene: TRBV15; J gene: TRBJ1-5; clone size: few; CDR3 protein: CATSRDPREISNQPQHF; CDR3 DNA: TGTGCCACCAGCAGAGATCCCAGGGAAATTAGCAATCAGCCCCAGCATTTT
D gene: .; V gene: TRBV30; J gene: TRBJ1-1; clone size: .; CDR3 protein: CAWTPGQGTITEAFF; CDR3 DNA: TGTGCCTGGACCCCAGGGCAGGGCACTATTACTGAAGCTTTCTTT
D gene: TRBD1; V gene: TRBV11-2; J gene: TRBJ1-2; clone size: .; CDR3 protein: CASSLDSQGAYGYTF; CDR3 DNA: TGTGCCAGCAGCTTAGATTCGCAGGGGGCATATGGCTACACCTTC
D gene: .; V gene: TRBV15; J gene: TRBJ2-7; clone size: .; CDR3 protein: CATSRDWGGDEQYF; CDR3 DNA: TGTGCCACCAGCAGAGATTGGGGAGGAGACGAGCAGTACTTC
D gene: TRBD1; V gene: TRBV5-6; J gene: TRBJ1-2; clone size: .; CDR3 protein: CASSPIKGGADYGYTF; CDR3 DNA: TGTGCCAGCAGTCCAATCAAAGGGGGCGCAGACTATGGCTACACCTTC
D gene: TRBD1; V gene: TRBV5-1; J gene: TRBJ2-2; clone size: .; CDR3 protein: CASSKTGGGGELFF; CDR3 DNA: TGCGCCAGCAGCAAGACAGGGGGCGGCGGGGAGCTGTTTTTT
D gene: TRBD2; V gene: TRBV6-1; J gene: TRBJ2-7; clone size: .; CDR3 protein: CASTRPGGHEQYF; CDR3 DNA: TGTGCCAGCACCAGACCGGGGGGACACGAGCAGTACTTC
D gene: TRBD1; V gene: TRBV7-9; J gene: TRBJ2-3; clone size: .; CDR3 protein: CASSLLGQALSTDTQYF; CDR3 DNA: TGTGCCAGCAGCTTATTGGGACAGGCCCTTAGCACAGATACGCAGTATTTT
D gene: .; V gene: TRBV25-1; J gene: TRBJ1-2; clone size: .; CDR3 protein: CATSTGRVNGYTF; CDR3 DNA: TGTGCCACCTCCACCGGCAGGGTAAATGGCTACACCTTC
D gene: .; V gene: TRBV5-6; J gene: TRBJ1-2; clone size: .; CDR3 protein: CASSRGGGRGYTF; CDR3 DNA: TGTGCCAGCAGCCGTGGTGGGGGCCGGGGCTACACCTTC
D gene: .; V gene: TRBV9; J gene: TRBJ1-4; clone size: .; CDR3 protein: CASSPQRGANEKLFF; CDR3 DNA: TGTGCCAGCAGCCCCCAGCGGGGGGCTAATGAAAAACTGTTTTTT
D gene: .; V gene: TRBV5-1; J gene: TRBJ1-1; clone size: .; CDR3 protein: CASSFWEGNTEAFF; CDR3 DNA: TGCGCCAGCAGCTTTTGGGAGGGGAACACTGAAGCTTTCTTT
D gene: .; V gene: TRBV3-1/TRBV3-2; J gene: TRBJ1-1; clone size: .; CDR3 protein: CASSQVSRRSLNAEAFF; CDR3 DNA: TGTGCCAGCAGCCAAGTTTCTCGGAGGAGCCTAAACGCTGAAGCTTTCTTT
D gene: TRBD2; V gene: TRBV4-3; J gene: TRBJ2-6; clone size: few; CDR3 protein: CASSQVASGSSGANVLTF; CDR3 DNA: TGCGCCAGCAGCCAAGTCGCTAGCGGTAGCTCTGGGGCCAACGTCCTGACTTTC
D gene: .; V gene: TRBV4-3; J gene: TRBJ1-3; clone size: .; CDR3 protein: CASSQDFPQSSGNTIYF; CDR3 DNA: TGCGCCAGCAGCCAAGATTTCCCACAGAGCTCTGGAAACACCATATATTTT
D gene: TRBD1; V gene: TRBV28; J gene: TRBJ1-2; clone size: .; CDR3 protein: CASSPRSRDSHGYTF; CDR3 DNA: TGTGCCAGCAGTCCCCGAAGCCGGGACAGCCATGGCTACACCTTC
D gene: .; V gene: TRBV6-2/TRBV6-3; J gene: TRBJ2-1; clone size: .; CDR3 protein: CASSYRSREPYNEQFF; CDR3 DNA: TGTGCCAGCAGTTACCGAAGTAGGGAGCCCTACAATGAGCAGTTCTTC
D gene: TRBD1; V gene: TRBV10-1; J gene: TRBJ1-1; clone size: .; CDR3 protein: CASSAQGAGSEAFF; CDR3 DNA: TGCGCCAGCAGTGCTCAGGGGGCCGGGTCTGAAGCTTTCTTT
D gene: TRBD1; V gene: TRBV30; J gene: TRBJ1-2; clone size: .; CDR3 protein: CAWRTDRVYGYTF; CDR3 DNA: TGTGCCTGGAGGACTGACAGGGTCTATGGCTACACCTTC
D gene: .; V gene: TRBV21-1; J gene: TRBJ1-4; clone size: .; CDR3 protein: CASSTLPGQGNEKLFF; CDR3 DNA: TGTGCCAGCAGCACCCTTCCGGGACAGGGTAATGAAAAACTGTTTTTT
D gene: TRBD2; V gene: TRBV4-2; J gene: TRBJ2-5; clone size: .; CDR3 protein: CASSQDVWTSGSGRETQYF; CDR3 DNA: TGTGCCAGCAGCCAAGATGTTTGGACTAGCGGGAGCGGGCGGGAGACCCAGTACTTC
D gene: TRBD1; V gene: TRBV5-1; J gene: TRBJ2-1; clone size: .; CDR3 protein: CASSLGSDLGQKFLPYNNEQFF; CDR3 DNA: TGCGCCAGCAGCTTGGGGTCTGACTTGGGACAGAAGTTTTTACCTTATAACAATGAGCAGTTCTTC
D gene: .; V gene: TRBV6-6; J gene: TRBJ2-7; clone size: .; CDR3 protein: CASHGHFYEQYF; CDR3 DNA: TGTGCCAGCCACGGACACTTCTACGAGCAGTACTTC
D gene: .; V gene: TRBV11-2; J gene: TRBJ2-3; clone size: .; CDR3 protein: CASSLGVRGDTQYF; CDR3 DNA: TGTGCCAGCAGCTTAGGGGTCAGAGGGGATACGCAGTATTTT
D gene: TRBD1; V gene: TRBV5-1; J gene: TRBJ1-2; clone size: once; CDR3 protein: CASSSVQGVGGYTF; CDR3 DNA: TGCGCCAGCAGCTCCGTTCAGGGGGTCGGAGGCTACACCTTC
D gene: TRBD1; V gene: TRBV7-8; J gene: TRBJ2-1; clone size: .; CDR3 protein: CASSGRQGPYNEQFF; CDR3 DNA: TGTGCCAGCAGCGGGAGACAGGGCCCCTACAATGAGCAGTTCTTC
D gene: .; V gene: TRBV6-4; J gene: TRBJ2-1; clone size: few; CDR3 protein: CASSDKEPYEQFF; CDR3 DNA: TGTGCCAGCAGTGACAAGGAGCCTTATGAGCAGTTCTTC
D gene: .; V gene: TRBV7-2; J gene: TRBJ1-6; clone size: .; CDR3 protein: CASSLGTGVRSPLHF; CDR3 DNA: TGTGCCAGCAGCTTAGGTACGGGGGTTAGGTCACCCCTCCACTTT
D gene: .; V gene: TRBV11-2; J gene: TRBJ1-5; clone size: once; CDR3 protein: CASSLAGDRQPQHF; CDR3 DNA: TGTGCCAGCAGCTTAGCGGGGGATCGTCAGCCCCAGCATTTT
D gene: .; V gene: TRBV28; J gene: TRBJ1-6; clone size: .; CDR3 protein: CASSLRVSYNSPLHF; CDR3 DNA: TGTGCCAGCAGTTTGAGGGTTTCCTATAATTCACCCCTCCACTTT
D gene: TRBD1; V gene: TRBV5-4; J gene: TRBJ1-2; clone size: .; CDR3 protein: CASREGGQGRHGYTF; CDR3 DNA: TGTGCCAGCAGAGAGGGCGGACAGGGAAGGCATGGCTACACCTTC
D gene: TRBD2; V gene: TRBV3-1/TRBV3-2; J gene: TRBJ2-7; clone size: .; CDR3 protein: CASSRGGLEQYF; CDR3 DNA: TGTGCCAGCAGCCGCGGGGGGCTCGAGCAGTACTTC
D gene: .; V gene: TRBV9; J gene: TRBJ1-6; clone size: .; CDR3 protein: CASSVISNSPLHF; CDR3 DNA: TGTGCCAGCAGCGTTATATCCAATTCACCCCTCCACTTT
D gene: TRBD2; V gene: TRBV4-1; J gene: TRBJ2-2; clone size: .; CDR3 protein: CASSRASGGPNTGELFF; CDR3 DNA: TGCGCCAGCAGCCGAGCTAGCGGGGGCCCTAACACCGGGGAGCTGTTTTTT
D gene: .; V gene: TRBV5-5; J gene: TRBJ2-1; clone size: .; CDR3 protein: CASSPPGNEQFF; CDR3 DNA: TGTGCCAGCAGTCCCCCGGGCAATGAGCAGTTCTTC
D gene: .; V gene: TRBV9; J gene: TRBJ2-1; clone size: once; CDR3 protein: CASSVGRNEQFF; CDR3 DNA: TGTGCCAGCAGCGTAGGGAGGAATGAGCAGTTCTTC
D gene: .; V gene: TRBV6-5; J gene: TRBJ1-2; clone size: .; CDR3 protein: CASIPVGSYGYTF; CDR3 DNA: TGTGCCAGCATCCCGGTAGGGAGCTATGGCTACACCTTC
D gene: .; V gene: TRBV28; J gene: TRBJ2-1; clone size: .; CDR3 protein: CASSSPRTGLNEQFF; CDR3 DNA: TGTGCCAGCAGTTCTCCCCGAACGGGTTTAAATGAGCAGTTCTTC
D gene: .; V gene: TRBV28; J gene: TRBJ1-4; clone size: .; CDR3 protein: CASSLSEQGGEKLFF; CDR3 DNA: TGTGCCAGCAGTTTATCCGAACAGGGTGGCGAAAAACTGTTTTTT
D gene: .; V gene: TRBV6-5; J gene: TRBJ1-1; clone size: .; CDR3 protein: CASSPPNGADTEAFF; CDR3 DNA: TGTGCCAGCAGTCCCCCGAACGGTGCGGACACTGAAGCTTTCTTT
D gene: .; V gene: TRBV5-6; J gene: TRBJ1-4; clone size: .; CDR3 protein: CASSLGSVVNEKLFF; CDR3 DNA: TGTGCCAGCAGCTTGGGCTCGGTCGTTAATGAAAAACTGTTTTTT
D gene: .; V gene: TRBV5-4; J gene: TRBJ2-7; clone size: .; CDR3 protein: CASSFGALAEQYF; CDR3 DNA: TGTGCCAGCAGCTTTGGGGCGTTAGCCGAGCAGTACTTC
D gene: .; V gene: TRBV27; J gene: TRBJ2-3; clone size: .; CDR3 protein: CASSFLASTDTQYF; CDR3 DNA: TGTGCCAGCAGTTTCTTGGCTAGCACAGATACGCAGTATTTT
D gene: .; V gene: TRBV6-6; J gene: TRBJ1-1; clone size: few; CDR3 protein: CASSYSGRNTEAFF; CDR3 DNA: TGTGCCAGCAGTTACTCGGGCAGGAACACTGAAGCTTTCTTT
D gene: .; V gene: TRBV10-3; J gene: TRBJ2-1; clone size: .; CDR3 protein: CAVTDYSYNEQFF; CDR3 DNA: TGTGCCGTCACGGACTACTCCTACAATGAGCAGTTCTTC
D gene: TRBD1; V gene: TRBV27; J gene: TRBJ2-5; clone size: .; CDR3 protein: CASSLGGQGAWETQYF; CDR3 DNA: TGTGCCAGCAGTTTGGGGGGACAGGGGGCGTGGGAGACCCAGTACTTC
D gene: .; V gene: TRBV14; J gene: TRBJ2-1; clone size: .; CDR3 protein: CASSPRRQGLYNEQFF; CDR3 DNA: TGTGCCAGCAGCCCCCGTAGGCAGGGCCTCTACAATGAGCAGTTCTTC
D gene: TRBD2; V gene: TRBV28; J gene: TRBJ2-7; clone size: .; CDR3 protein: CASTPLGSSGSGYEQYF; CDR3 DNA: TGTGCCAGCACTCCCCTCGGGTCTAGCGGGAGTGGGTACGAGCAGTACTTC
D gene: TRBD1; V gene: TRBV30; J gene: TRBJ1-5; clone size: .; CDR3 protein: CAWRGQGATIVYGNQPQHF; CDR3 DNA: TGTGCCTGGAGGGGACAGGGGGCGACGATTGTTTATGGCAATCAGCCCCAGCATTTT
D gene: TRBD1; V gene: TRBV6-5; J gene: TRBJ1-1; clone size: few; CDR3 protein: CASSYLANRGTEAFF; CDR3 DNA: TGTGCCAGCAGTTACCTAGCTAACAGGGGCACTGAAGCTTTCTTT
D gene: TRBD1; V gene: TRBV2; J gene: TRBJ1-5; clone size: .; CDR3 protein: CASTEATGGVGQPQHF; CDR3 DNA: TGTGCCAGCACTGAAGCTACAGGGGGCGTAGGGCAGCCCCAGCATTTT